These 14 T cell receptor beta chains originate from one sample sequenced in a study of early T cells in non-severe SARS-CoV-2 infection. MiXCR, applied by TCRdb to the 5' RACE reads, yields one record per CDR3 protein. This table has about 61,000 distinct CDR3 sequences, 12% appearing once. The starting material was whole blood, obtained at baseline. Receptor source: an adult who was a healthcare worker with PCR-confirmed SARS-CoV-2 infection or an uninfected control (not recorded which). The donor label of this sample is uncertain.

This clonotype has a handful of counts. The V and J genes are TRBV18 and TRBJ2-2; possibly TRBD1 for D (5 bases). V was clipped by 6 bases and J by 4 bases, with 9 bases between them. Looked up from germline, CDR1 is KGHSH and CDR2 is LQKENI. This CDR3 is 13 amino acids long. The CDR3: CASSQDSTGELFF. CDR3 nucleotide sequence: TGTGCCAGCTCCCAAGACAGCACCGGGGAGCTGTTTTTT.

The rearrangement links TRBV11-2 to TRBJ2-2, with D possibly TRBD1 on 5 matching bases. Germline values: CDR1 SGHAT, CDR2 FQNNGV. V was pared by 6 bases and J by 4 bases, with 9 bases between. This CDR3 has 13 amino acids. CDR3 amino acids: CASSLGRTGELFF. The DNA for the CDR3 is TGTGCCAGCAGTTTGGGGCGCACCGGGGAGCTGTTTTTT.

This clonotype was picked up a small number of times. The V call is TRBV6-5, the J call TRBJ2-7; 7 bases are shared with TRBD2. Germline assignment: CDR1 MNHEY and CDR2 SVGAGI. With V trimmed by 0 bases and J by 12 bases, 11 bases remained unmatched. This CDR3 comprises 14 residues. The CDR3 sequence: CASSYSNSLAAPYV. CDR3 sequence (DNA): TGTGCCAGCAGTTACTCCAATTCTCTAGCGGCTCCGTACGTC.

This clonotype occurred many times. The rearrangement joins TRBV18 to TRBJ1-4; D gene uncertain. Trimming left V 1 base short and J 0 bases short, with 3 bases between. The length of the CDR3 is 14 residues. From germline, CDR1 is KGHSH and CDR2 LQKENI. The CDR3 bases are TGTGCCAGCTCACCACGATCAACTAATGAAAAACTGTTTTTT. Translation gives CASSPRSTNEKLFF. The full variable domain, its missing parts supplied by reference TRBV18 and TRBJ1-4, is NAGVMQNPRHLVRRRGQEARLRCSPMKGHSHVYWYRQLPEEGLKFMVYLQKENIIDESGMPKERFSAEFPKEGPSILRIQQVVRGDSAAYFCASSPRSTNEKLFFGSGTQLSVL.

This clonotype was counted many times. The CDR3 spells CSAIRGGYNEQFF. The CDR3 DNA follows: TGCAGTGCTATCAGGGGAGGGTACAATGAGCAGTTCTTC. The chain combines TRBV20-1 with TRBJ2-1; D may be TRBD2 (7 bases). V lost 4 bases to trimming and J lost 4 bases, with 11 bases between them. This CDR3 is 13 amino acids long. CDR1 and CDR2 (germline): DFQATT, SNEGSKA (reference sequence).

Ten or more counts support this clonotype. The rearrangement uses TRBV7-9 and TRBJ2-3; D unresolved. V shed 3 bases and J shed 5 bases, with 12 bases lying between them. Per germline, CDR1 SEHNR and CDR2 FQNEAQ (reference sequence). This CDR3 spans 14 amino acids. The CDR3 DNA is TGTGCCAGCAGCTTGACTTTCCATGGAGATACGCAGTATTTT. Protein: CASSLTFHGDTQYF.

This clonotype came up a few times. The chain joins TRBV27 to TRBJ2-5; D ambiguous. The germline V gene encodes CDR1 MNHEY and CDR2 SMNVEV (reference sequence). This CDR3 contains 14 residues. Trimming pared 5 bases from V and 1 base from J, leaving 11 bases between. For the CDR3, the DNA is TGTGCCAGCAGTCCCTCTTCGCCCCAAGAGACCCAGTACTTC. This gives the protein CASSPSSPQETQYF.

The chain carries TRBV6-6 and TRBJ2-7; 12 bases line up with TRBD1. Germline V gives CDR1 MNHNY, CDR2 SVGAGI (reference sequence). The V and J ends lost 4 bases and 6 bases, in that order; junction bases with no gene match: 4. This CDR3 has 14 amino acids. Here the CDR3 reads CASSWGQGAAEQYV. CDR3 DNA sequence: TGTGCCAGCAGTTGGGGACAGGGGGCCGCCGAGCAGTACGTC.

The chain carries TRBV2 and TRBJ2-7; 7 bases line up with TRBD1. Trimming took 8 bases from V and 6 from J; bases not matched to a gene: 10. From germline, CDR1 is SNHLY and CDR2 FYNNEI. The CDR3 runs 13 residues. CDR3 nucleotide sequence: TGTGCCAGCGAGAGACAGGGCCTGGCCGAGCAGTACGTC. It codes for CASERQGLAEQYV.

There are many counts of this clonotype. V and J are TRBV11-2 and TRBJ2-2, with 7 bases aligning to TRBD1. CDR1 is SGHAT, CDR2 FQNNGV, per germline. The V and J ends lost 4 bases and 0 bases, in that order; junction bases with no gene match: 5. CDR3 length equals 16 residues. CDR3 DNA sequence: TGTGCCAGCAGCTACGGACAGGTCGCGAACACCGGGGAGCTGTTTTTT. This encodes CASSYGQVANTGELFF.

This clonotype has at least ten counts. The chain uses TRBV14 and TRBJ2-2; D is possibly TRBD1 (5 bases). V was shortened by 2 bases and J by 0 bases, with 13 bases between the two germline ends. The CDR3 loop spans 17 amino acids. The germline gives CDR1 SGHDN, CDR2 FVKESK. The CDR3 sequence is CASSQPGHATNTGELFF. CDR3 DNA sequence: TGTGCCAGCAGCCAACCCGGACATGCCACGAACACCGGGGAGCTGTTTTTT.

The rearrangement uses TRBV5-5 and TRBJ1-5; 7 bases align to TRBD1. The trim removed 0 bases at V and 4 bases at J, leaving 4 bases unmatched. Germline CDR1 is SGHKS and CDR2 is YYEKEE (reference sequence). This CDR3 region has 15 residues. CDR3 sequence: CASSLGTGSNQPQHF. The DNA for the CDR3 is TGTGCCAGCAGCTTGGGGACAGGCTCGAATCAGCCCCAGCATTTT.

The chain employs TRBV29-1 and TRBJ1-1; D possibly corresponds to TRBD1 (6 bases). Germline lookup yields CDR1 SQVTM and CDR2 ANQGSEA. This CDR3 comprises 13 residues. V was clipped by 6 bases and J by 1 base, with 12 bases between them. The CDR3 sequence: CSVATGANTEAFF. The CDR3, as DNA: TGCAGCGTAGCGACGGGGGCGAACACTGAAGCTTTCTTT.

The rearrangement joins TRBV2 to TRBJ2-2; 7 nucleotides line up with TRBD1. The germline V gene encodes CDR1 SNHLY and CDR2 FYNNEI. V lost 4 bases and J lost 1; bases outside the gene matches: 3. This CDR3 is 15 amino acids long. The CDR3 nucleotides read TGTGCCAGCAGTGGGAGGACAGGGAACACCGGGGAGCTGTTTTTT. Its translation is CASSGRTGNTGELFF. The entire variable domain, with the rest obtained from reference TRBV2 and TRBJ2-2, is as follows: EPEVTQTPSHQVTQMGQEVILRCVPISNHLYFYWYRQILGQKVEFLVSFYNNEISEKSEIFDDQFSVERPDGSNFTLKIRSTKLEDSAMYFCASSGRTGNTGELFFGEGSRLTVL.